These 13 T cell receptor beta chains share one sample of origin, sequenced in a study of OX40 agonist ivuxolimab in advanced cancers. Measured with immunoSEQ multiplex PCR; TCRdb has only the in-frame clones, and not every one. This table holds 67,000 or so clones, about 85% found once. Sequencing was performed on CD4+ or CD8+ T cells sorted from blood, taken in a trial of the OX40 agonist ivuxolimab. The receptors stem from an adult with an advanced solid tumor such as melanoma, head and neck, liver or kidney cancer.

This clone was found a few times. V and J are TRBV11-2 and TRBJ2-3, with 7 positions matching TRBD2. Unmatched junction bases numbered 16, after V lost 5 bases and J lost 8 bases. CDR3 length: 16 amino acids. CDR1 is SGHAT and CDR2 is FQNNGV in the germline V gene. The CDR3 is CASSPSSGGARGTQYF. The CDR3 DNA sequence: TGTGCCAGCAGCCCCTCTAGCGGAGGGGCCCGTGGTACGCAGTATTTT.

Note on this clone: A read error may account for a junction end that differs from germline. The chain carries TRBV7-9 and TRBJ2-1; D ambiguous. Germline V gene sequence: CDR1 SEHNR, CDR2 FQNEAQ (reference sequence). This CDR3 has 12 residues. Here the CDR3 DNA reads TGTGCCAGCAGCTTGGCGTACAGTGAGCAGTTCTTC. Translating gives CASSLAYSEQFF.

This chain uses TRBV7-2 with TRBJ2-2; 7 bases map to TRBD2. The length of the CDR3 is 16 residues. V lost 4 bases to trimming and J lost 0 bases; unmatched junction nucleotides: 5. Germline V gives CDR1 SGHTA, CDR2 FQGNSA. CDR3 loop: CASSSRAGANTGELFF. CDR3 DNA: TGTGCCAGCAGCTCGAGGGCGGGGGCGAACACCGGGGAGCTGTTTTTT. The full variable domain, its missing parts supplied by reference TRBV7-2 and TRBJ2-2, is GAGVSQSPSNKVTEKGKDVELRCDPISGHTALYWYRQSLGQGLEFLIYFQGNSAPDKSGLPSDRFSAERTGGSVSTLTIQRTQQEDSAVYLCASSSRAGANTGELFFGEGSRLTVL.

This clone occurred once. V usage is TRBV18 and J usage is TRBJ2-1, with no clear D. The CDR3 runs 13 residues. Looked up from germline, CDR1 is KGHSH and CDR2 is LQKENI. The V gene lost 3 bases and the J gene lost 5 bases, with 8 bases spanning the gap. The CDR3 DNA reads TGTGCCAGCTCACCGGCGAGAGACAATGAGCAGTTCTTC. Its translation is CASSPARDNEQFF. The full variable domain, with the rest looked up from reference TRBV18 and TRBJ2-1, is NAGVMQNPRHLVRRRGQEARLRCSPMKGHSHVYWYRQLPEEGLKFMVYLQKENIIDESGMPKERFSAEFPKEGPSILRIQQVVRGDSAAYFCASSPARDNEQFFGPGTRLTVL.

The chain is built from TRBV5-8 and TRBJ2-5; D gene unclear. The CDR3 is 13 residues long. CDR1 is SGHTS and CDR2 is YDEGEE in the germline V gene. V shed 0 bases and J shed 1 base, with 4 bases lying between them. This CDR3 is CASSLVAQETQYF. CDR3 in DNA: TGTGCCAGCAGCTTGGTAGCCCAAGAGACCCAGTACTTC.

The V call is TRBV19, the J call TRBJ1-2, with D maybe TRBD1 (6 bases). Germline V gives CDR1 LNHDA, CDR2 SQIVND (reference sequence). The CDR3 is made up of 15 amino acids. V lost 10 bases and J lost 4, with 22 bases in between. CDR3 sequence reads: CATNSRGGSGYGYTF. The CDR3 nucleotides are TGTGCCACAAACTCCCGCGGGGGCAGCGGCTATGGCTACACCTTC.

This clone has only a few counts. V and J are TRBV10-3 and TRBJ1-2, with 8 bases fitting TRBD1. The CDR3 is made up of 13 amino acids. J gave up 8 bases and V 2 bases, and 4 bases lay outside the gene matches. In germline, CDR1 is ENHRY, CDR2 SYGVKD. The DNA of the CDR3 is TGTGCCATCAGTGAGGGACAGGGTCGCGGCTACACCTTC. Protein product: CAISEGQGRGYTF.

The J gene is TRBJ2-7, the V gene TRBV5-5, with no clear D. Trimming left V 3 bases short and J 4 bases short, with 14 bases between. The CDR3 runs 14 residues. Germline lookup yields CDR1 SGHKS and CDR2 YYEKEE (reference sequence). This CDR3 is CASSSGPTGYEQYF. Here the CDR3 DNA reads TGTGCCAGCAGCTCCGGGCCCACGGGTTACGAGCAGTACTTC.

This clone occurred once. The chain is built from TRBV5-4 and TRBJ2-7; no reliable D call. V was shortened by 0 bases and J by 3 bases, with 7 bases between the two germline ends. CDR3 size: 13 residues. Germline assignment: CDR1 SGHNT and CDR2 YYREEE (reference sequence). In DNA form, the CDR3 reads TGTGCCAGCAGCTTGGGTCGGCTCTACGAGCAGTACTTC. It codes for CASSLGRLYEQYF.

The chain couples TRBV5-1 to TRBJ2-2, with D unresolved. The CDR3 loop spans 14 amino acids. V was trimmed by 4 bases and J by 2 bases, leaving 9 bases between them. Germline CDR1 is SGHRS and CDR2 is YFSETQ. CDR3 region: CASSPSTNTGELFF. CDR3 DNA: TGCGCCAGCAGCCCCTCGACTAACACCGGGGAGCTGTTTTTT.

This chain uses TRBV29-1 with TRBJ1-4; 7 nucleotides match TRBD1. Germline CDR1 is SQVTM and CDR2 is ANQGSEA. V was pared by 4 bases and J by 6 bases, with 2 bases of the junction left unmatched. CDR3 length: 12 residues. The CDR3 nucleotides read TGCAGCGTTGCGGGGACAGATGAAAAACTGTTTTTT. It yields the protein CSVAGTDEKLFF.

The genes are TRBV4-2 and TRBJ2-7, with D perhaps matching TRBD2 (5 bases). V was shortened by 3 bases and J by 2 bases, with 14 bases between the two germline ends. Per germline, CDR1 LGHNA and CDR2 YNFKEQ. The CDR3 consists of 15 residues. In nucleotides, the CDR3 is TGTGCCAGCAGCCAGTCCGGCGGGTTACCCTACGAGCAGTACTTC. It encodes CASSQSGGLPYEQYF.

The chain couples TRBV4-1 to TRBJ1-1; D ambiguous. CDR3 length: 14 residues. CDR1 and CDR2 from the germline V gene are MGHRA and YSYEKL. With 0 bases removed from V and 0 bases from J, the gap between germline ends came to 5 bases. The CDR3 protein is CASSQDFVNTEAFF. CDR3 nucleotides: TGCGCCAGCAGCCAAGATTTTGTGAACACTGAAGCTTTCTTT.